Listed below are T cell receptor beta chains from one sample, sequenced in a study of T-cell memory formation after mild COVID-19. In TCRdb, the 5' RACE reads were re-called with MiXCR into one record per CDR3 protein. The sample consists of approximately 190,000 distinct CDR3 sequences, 15% to 20% of them appearing once. The sequenced sample consisted of PBMCs or a T cell subset sorted from them (not recorded which). These receptors were obtained from an adult woman who had mild COVID-19 (a few samples of this study predate the infection). Cell type and time point are not known. Both conserved end residues are part of each CDR3. D genes are given only for firm matches.

d_gene	j_gene	v_gene	CDR3aa
NA	TRBJ2-1	TRBV18	CASSPGTGNEQFF
NA	TRBJ2-7	TRBV7-9	CASSMMDLYEQYF
NA	TRBJ1-1	TRBV4-1	CASSQNGQGNTEAFF
NA	TRBJ2-7	TRBV12-3/TRBV12-4	CASSSPAYEQYF
NA	TRBJ1-1	TRBV6-2/TRBV6-3	CASSYRGLLNTEAFF
NA	TRBJ1-1	TRBV12-3/TRBV12-4	CASSFQPNTEAFF
NA	TRBJ2-5	TRBV5-1	CASSLQPGERETQYF
TRBD2	TRBJ2-3	TRBV2	CASRATSGGTDTQYF
TRBD1	TRBJ1-1	TRBV18	CASSPAGQGNTEAFF
NA	TRBJ1-5	TRBV12-3/TRBV12-4	CASSLRWDQPQHF
NA	TRBJ1-1	TRBV27	CASRTYLGVNTEAFF
TRBD2	TRBJ2-1	TRBV24-1	CATSDPTGGSLNEQFF
NA	TRBJ1-1	TRBV6-5	CASSSRSLNTEAFF
TRBD2	TRBJ2-7	TRBV20-1	CSARTSGTYEQYF
NA	TRBJ2-3	TRBV5-1	CASSLGDSTDTQYF
TRBD2	TRBJ2-5	TRBV7-8	CASSLSRLAGANQETQYF
TRBD1	TRBJ1-2	TRBV9	CASSVGQGTDYGYTF
NA	TRBJ2-5	TRBV4-2	CASRKGPGPEGTQYF
NA	TRBJ2-2	TRBV9	CASSEVSMADTGELFF
NA	TRBJ1-5	TRBV7-6	CASSPTVFNQPQHF